A selection of T cell receptor beta chains follows, all from one sample in a study of blood T cell repertoires in COVID-19. The data were produced by immunoSEQ multiplex PCR, yet TCRdb's version contains in-frame clones alone and is incomplete. The profile shows fewer than 250,000 clones, around 83% of them singletons. Sequenced input: peripheral blood. These receptors all come from a man aged 50 to 59 with active or convalescent COVID-19. CDR3s include the opening cysteine and the closing phenylalanine or tryptophan.

CDR3 protein,J gene,V gene
CASSIIQGEDTEAFF,TRBJ1-1,TRBV19
CAISSQQGAAETQYF,TRBJ2-5,TRBV10-3
CASSLDPGLAGGRYTDTQYF,TRBJ2-3,TRBV5-4
CASSVALGQHNEKLFF,TRBJ1-4,TRBV9
CASRGGAPDTQYF,TRBJ2-3,TRBV25-1
CASSPVTSTGNTEAFF,TRBJ1-1,TRBV5-1
CASSLVGADRGYTF,TRBJ1-2,TRBV5-4
CASSLTGTGDYGYTF,TRBJ1-2,TRBV28
CASSFGSGGGYEQYF,TRBJ2-7,TRBV7-2
CASSLSGGPTGDTQYF,TRBJ2-3,TRBV5-1
CASSLGRTYEQYF,TRBJ2-7,TRBV13
CASSNGQGSEAFF,TRBJ1-1,TRBV19
CATSPRDYGYTF,TRBJ1-2,TRBV28
CASSLDRNTEAFF,TRBJ1-1,TRBV18
CASSVVGGSGEQYF,TRBJ2-7,TRBV9
CASRIDRVDEQFF,TRBJ2-1,TRBV7-9
CSGLAGTSTDTQYF,TRBJ2-3,TRBV29-1
CASSVFGTDTDTQYF,TRBJ2-3,TRBV9
CASSRDRVSYEQYF,TRBJ2-7,TRBV28
CASTQSENTEAFF,TRBJ1-1,TRBV2
CASSPRQGWDTEAFF,TRBJ1-1,TRBV11-2
CASSYGGGRNTEAFF,TRBJ1-1,TRBV6-5
CASSVAGTGGARNTGELFF,TRBJ2-2,TRBV9